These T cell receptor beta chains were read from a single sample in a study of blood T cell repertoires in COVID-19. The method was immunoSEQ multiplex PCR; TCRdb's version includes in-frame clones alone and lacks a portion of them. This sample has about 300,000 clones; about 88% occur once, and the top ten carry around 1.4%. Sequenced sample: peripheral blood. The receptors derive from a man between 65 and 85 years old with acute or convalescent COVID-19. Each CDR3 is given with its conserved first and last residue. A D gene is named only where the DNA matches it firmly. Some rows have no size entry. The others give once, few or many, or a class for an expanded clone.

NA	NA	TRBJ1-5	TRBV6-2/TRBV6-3	CASSYSQGIQPQHF	TGTGCCAGCAGTTACTCTCAGGGGATTCAGCCCCAGCATTTT
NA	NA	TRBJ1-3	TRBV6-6	CASSEQGSGNTIYF	TGTGCCAGCAGCGAGCAGGGCTCTGGAAACACCATATATTTT
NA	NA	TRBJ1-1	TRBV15	CATSRVAGVGTEAFF	TGTGCCACCAGCAGAGTAGCGGGCGTCGGCACTGAAGCTTTCTTT
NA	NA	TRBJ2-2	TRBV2	CASSPRVALNTGELFF	TGTGCCAGCAGCCCCAGGGTGGCCCTGAACACCGGGGAGCTGTTTTTT
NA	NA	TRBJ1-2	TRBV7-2	CASSLGTANYGYTF	TGTGCCAGCAGCTTAGGGACAGCGAACTATGGCTACACCTTC
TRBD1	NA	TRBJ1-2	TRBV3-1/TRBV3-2	CASSRQGLNGYTF	TGTGCCAGCAGCCGACAGGGTTTAAATGGCTACACCTTC
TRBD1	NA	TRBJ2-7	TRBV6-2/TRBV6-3	CASSYPSGTGFSYEQYF	TGTGCCAGCAGTTACCCCTCCGGGACAGGCTTCTCCTACGAGCAGTACTTC
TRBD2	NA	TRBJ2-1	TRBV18	CASSRLFRGGGHEQFF	TGTGCCAGCTCACGGTTATTTCGGGGGGGAGGTCATGAGCAGTTCTTC
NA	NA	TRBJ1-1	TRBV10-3	CAISEGDAAFF	TGTGCCATCAGTGAAGGGGATGCAGCTTTCTTT
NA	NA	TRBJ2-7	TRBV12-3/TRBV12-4	CASSPDSVMEQYF	TGTGCCAGCAGTCCGGACAGTGTAATGGAGCAGTACTTC
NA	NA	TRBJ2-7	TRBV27	CASSLFAGGPYEQYF	TGTGCCAGCAGTTTATTTGCGGGTGGACCCTACGAGCAGTACTTC
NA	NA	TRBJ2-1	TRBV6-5	CASSILRVDEQFF	TGTGCCAGCAGTATATTGAGGGTGGATGAGCAGTTCTTC
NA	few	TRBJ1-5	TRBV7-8	CASSLTSDQPQHF	TGTGCCAGCAGCCTAACTTCTGATCAGCCCCAGCATTTT
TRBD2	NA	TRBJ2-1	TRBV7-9	CASSSWTSGRDEQFF	TGTGCCAGCAGCTCGTGGACTAGCGGGAGGGATGAGCAGTTCTTC
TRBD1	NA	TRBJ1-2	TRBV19	CASSIGSTGPRGYGYTF	TGTGCCAGTAGTATAGGTTCGACAGGGCCGCGGGGCTATGGCTACACCTTC
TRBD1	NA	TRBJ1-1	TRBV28	CASSPGDRVLTTEAFF	TGTGCCAGCAGTCCCGGGGACAGGGTCTTGACCACTGAAGCTTTCTTT
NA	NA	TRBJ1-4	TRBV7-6	CASSRGQFLSNEKLFF	TGTGCCAGCAGCCGCGGACAGTTCTTATCTAATGAAAAACTGTTTTTT
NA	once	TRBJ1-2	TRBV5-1	CASSLGTGHYGYTF	TGCGCCAGCAGCTTGGGTACAGGCCACTATGGCTACACCTTC
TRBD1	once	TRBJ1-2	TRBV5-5	CASSPWTGGNYGYTF	TGTGCCAGCAGCCCATGGACAGGGGGGAACTATGGCTACACCTTC
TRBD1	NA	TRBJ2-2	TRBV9	CASSVGGQTTGELFF	TGTGCCAGCAGCGTAGGGGGACAGACAACCGGGGAGCTGTTTTTT
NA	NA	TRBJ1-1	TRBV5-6	CASSDTPQGNTEAFF	TGTGCCAGCAGCGACACCCCACAGGGGAACACTGAAGCTTTCTTT
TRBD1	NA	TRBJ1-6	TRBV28	CASRATGAGSPLHF	TGTGCCAGCCGTGCGACAGGGGCGGGTTCACCCCTCCACTTT
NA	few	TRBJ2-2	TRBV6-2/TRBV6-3	CASSYRALSGFSGELFF	TGTGCCAGCAGTTACAGGGCCTTATCGGGATTTAGCGGGGAGCTGTTTTTT
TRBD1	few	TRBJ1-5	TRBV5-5	CASSLATGGASQPQHF	TGTGCCAGCAGCTTGGCGACAGGGGGCGCGAGTCAGCCCCAGCATTTT